Detailed here is one T cell receptor beta chain. Genes here carry mouse names. With the read ending 1 residue before the CDR3 end, the germline J gene is used to fill in that end. The same CDR3 arises from other DNA sequences in this sample as well. These data come from a study of tissue T cells after allogeneic stem cell transplantation. Clones were read by immunoSEQ multiplex PCR, and TCRdb kept only the in-frame ones, dropping some. Altogether 6,500 to 8,000 clones are present, around 50% being singletons, with the ten largest covering 5.1%. Time point in this sample: mouse harvest day 7 after allogeneic transplant. Tail vein injection delivered 10^7 T-cell-depleted bone marrow cells and 10^6 splenic CD5+ T cells. Mice had MHC-mismatched B6 into BALB/c GVHD, sampled day 7 or 14. The CDR3 contains 13 residues. Germline V lookup: CDR1 KGHPV, CDR2 FQNQEV (reference sequence). J lost 4 bases, V lost 3 bases, and 0 bases had no gene match.

The genes are TRBV26 and TRBJ2-1, with TRBD1 matching over 7 bases. The TCR was taken from a female BALB/c mouse given C57BL/6 T cells with graft-versus-host disease after an allogeneic hematopoietic cell transplant. Sequenced material: gut tissue. This CDR3 reads CASSLQGYAEQFF. The sequenced CDR3 bases are TGTGCCAGCAGTCTACAGGGGTATGCTGAGCAGTTC.